These 15 T cell receptor beta chains originate from one sample sequenced in a study of shared clonotypes between healthy human individuals. Measured with immunoSEQ multiplex PCR; TCRdb has only the in-frame clones, and not every one. This sample has nearly 1 million clones; over 60% occur once, and the top ten carry over 1.3%. Material: memory CD4+ T cells sorted from blood. As for subset: CD45RA-negative fraction. These receptors were obtained from a man between 18 and 35 years old in good health.

The chain carries TRBV27 and TRBJ2-7, with 7 bases identical to TRBD2. The J segment lost 1 base and the V segment lost 5 bases, leaving 8 bases of the junction unmatched. The CDR3 is 15 residues long. Germline V CDR1 and CDR2: MNHEY, SMNVEV (reference sequence). The CDR3 loop reads CASSLGEGRSYEQYF. The CDR3 coding sequence is TGTGCCAGCAGTCTCGGGGAGGGGCGATCCTACGAGCAGTACTTC.

There are a few counts of this clone. The V and J genes are TRBV19 and TRBJ1-6; 10 bases line up with TRBD1. V lost 5 bases and J lost 7; bases outside the gene matches: 8. CDR1 is LNHDA and CDR2 is SQIVND in the germline V gene (reference sequence). The CDR3 has 16 residues. The CDR3 is CASSETGGAGNSPLHF. DNA for the CDR3: TGTGCCAGTAGTGAGACAGGGGGCGCTGGGAATTCACCCCTCCACTTT. Full variable domain (remainder filled in from reference TRBV19 and TRBJ1-6): DGGITQSPKYLFRKEGQNVTLSCEQNLNHDAMYWYRQDPGQGLRLIYYSQIVNDFQKGDIAEGYSVSREKKESFPLTVTSAQKNPTAFYLCASSETGGAGNSPLHFGNGTRLTVT.

This clone occurred a few times. In nucleotides, the CDR3 is TGTGCCACCAGCCGGAACGCATGGGGCGGGAACACTGAAGCTTTCTTT. This encodes CATSRNAWGGNTEAFF. The chain links TRBV15 to TRBJ1-1; the D gene is possibly TRBD1 (5 bases). The CDR3 covers 16 residues. Germline-derived CDR1 and CDR2 are LNHNV and YYDKDF (reference sequence). V gave up 5 bases and J gave up 1 base, with 17 bases separating them. The variable domain in full, with the rest retrieved from reference TRBV15 and TRBJ1-1, is DAMVIQNPRYQVTQFGKPVTLSCSQTLNHNVMYWYQQKSSQAPKLLFHYYDKDFNNEADTPDNFQSRRPNTSFCFLDIRSPGLGDTAMYLCATSRNAWGGNTEAFFGQGTRLTVV.

This chain joins TRBV6-1 and TRBJ1-2, with TRBD1 as a possible D gene (5 bases). Looked up from germline, CDR1 is MNHNS and CDR2 is SASEGT. The CDR3 spans 14 residues. The V end lost 3 bases, the J end lost 5 bases, and 13 bases lay between the germline ends. The CDR3 reads CASSDAGGWYGYTF. The CDR3 nucleotides read TGTGCCAGCAGTGATGCTGGGGGTTGGTATGGCTACACCTTC.

The genes are TRBV18 and TRBJ1-6; D gene ambiguous. Trimming stripped 5 bases from V and 7 bases from J, with 12 bases between. CDR1 and CDR2 from the germline V gene are KGHSH and LQKENI. The CDR3 runs to 14 residues. For the CDR3, the DNA is TGTGCCAGCTCATCAAGGGAATCCAATTCACCCCTCCACTTT. Translating it yields CASSSRESNSPLHF. Drawing the rest from reference TRBV18 and TRBJ1-6, the complete variable domain is NAGVMQNPRHLVRRRGQEARLRCSPMKGHSHVYWYRQLPEEGLKFMVYLQKENIIDESGMPKERFSAEFPKEGPSILRIQQVVRGDSAAYFCASSSRESNSPLHFGNGTRLTVT.

This clone showed up just once. The genes are TRBV30 and TRBJ1-2; 7 bases agree with TRBD1. The CDR3 spans 13 residues. After removal of 3 bases from V and 3 bases from J, the junction contained 4 bases not matched to a gene. Germline lookup yields CDR1 GTSNPN and CDR2 SVGIG (reference sequence). The CDR3 coding sequence is TGTGCCTGGAGCGACAGGGCGGACTATGGCTACACCTTC. Protein sequence: CAWSDRADYGYTF.

The chain has TRBV4-3 and TRBJ2-7; TRBD2 matches at 11 bases. Germline CDR1 is LGHNA and CDR2 is YSLEER. The J segment lost 4 bases and the V segment lost 2 bases, leaving 4 bases of the junction unmatched. The CDR3 totals 15 residues. CDR3 protein: CASSQLAGGRYEQYF. The CDR3 DNA reads as TGCGCCAGCAGCCAACTAGCGGGAGGACGGTACGAGCAGTACTTC.

The rearrangement joins TRBV25-1 to TRBJ2-1; the match to TRBD2 covers 15 bases. CDR3 length: 16 residues. CDR1 is MGHDK and CDR2 is SYGVNS in the germline V gene. After removal of 7 bases from V and 6 bases from J, the junction contained 7 bases not matched to a gene. The CDR3 DNA is TGTGCCAGCACGGGACTAGCGGGAGGAGGGGGCAATGAGCAGTTCTTC. It specifies CASTGLAGGGGNEQFF.

CDR3 in amino acids: CASSSFGALVADTQYF. CDR3 bases: TGTGCCAGCAGTTCCTTCGGGGCCCTCGTCGCAGATACGCAGTATTTT. The genes are TRBV27 and TRBJ2-3; D possibly uses TRBD1 or TRBD2 (5 bases each). Germline values: CDR1 MNHEY, CDR2 SMNVEV (reference sequence). The CDR3 length is 16 residues. Trimming removed 4 bases at V and 4 bases at J, with 18 bases between.

This clone was recorded many times. At one of its ends the junction is not consistent with the germline gene, which may arise from a read error. The chain carries TRBV6-1 and TRBJ2-3; 11 bases map to TRBD2. Germline assignment: CDR1 MNHNS and CDR2 SASEGT. The CDR3 loop spans 16 amino acids. The CDR3 coding sequence is TGTGCCAGCATTGAAAAGGGACTAGCGGGCACAGATACGCAGTATTTT. This encodes CASIEKGLAGTDTQYF.

The rearrangement joins TRBV6-6 to TRBJ2-7, with TRBD2 matching over 13 bases. J lost 5 bases, V lost 5 bases, and 9 bases had no gene match. This CDR3 has 16 amino acids. Germline-derived CDR1 and CDR2 are MNHNY and SVGAGI (reference sequence). CDR3 sequence reads: CASSPSGLAGTHEQYF. For the CDR3, the DNA is TGTGCCAGCAGTCCATCGGGACTAGCGGGAACCCACGAGCAGTACTTC.

The chain employs TRBV18 and TRBJ1-6; no firm D call. Looked up from germline, CDR1 is KGHSH and CDR2 is LQKENI. V was trimmed by 6 bases and J by 5 bases, leaving 14 bases between them. CDR3 length: 15 amino acids. The CDR3 DNA reads as TGTGCCAGCTCCCCCCCGGGGTTACATAATTCACCCCTCCACTTT. This encodes CASSPPGLHNSPLHF.

The chain combines TRBV7-9 with TRBJ2-3; D may be TRBD1 (6 bases). Germline lookup yields CDR1 SEHNR and CDR2 FQNEAQ (reference sequence). The V gene lost 4 bases and the J gene lost 0 bases, with 8 bases spanning the gap. The CDR3 covers 14 residues. CDR3 in amino acids: CASSSQGSTDTQYF. The DNA for the CDR3 is TGTGCCAGCAGCTCACAGGGTAGCACAGATACGCAGTATTTT.

The sample holds one count of this clone. The chain combines TRBV6-5 with TRBJ2-3; D is perhaps TRBD1 (7 bases). V was trimmed by 4 bases and J by 3 bases, leaving 11 bases between them. The length of the CDR3 is 14 residues. Looked up from germline, CDR1 is MNHEY and CDR2 is SVGAGI. The CDR3 DNA is TGTGCCAGCAGTTCAGGGGGGCTGACAGATACGCAGTATTTT. Protein product: CASSSGGLTDTQYF.

The chain couples TRBV9 to TRBJ2-3; D unclear. There are 16 residues in the CDR3. Trimming pared 0 bases from V and 3 bases from J, leaving 14 bases between. Germline CDR1 and CDR2: SGDLS and YYNGEE. The CDR3 protein is CASSVGWAGSTDTQYF. The CDR3 DNA reads as TGTGCCAGCAGCGTAGGGTGGGCCGGTTCGACAGATACGCAGTATTTT.